This T cell receptor beta chain was sequenced for a study of cytomegalovirus exposure and HLA in healthy donors. Study-wide points: Subsequent analysis found a tendency for first-cohort TCR clusters to co-occur within the 120 or so validation repertoires.

To note about this clone: Its antigen is unidentified.

J was trimmed by 8 bases and V by 0 bases; bases with no gene match: 11. This CDR3 has 16 amino acids. CDR1 SGHTS and CDR2 YDEGEE come from the germline V gene. Assay used: immunoSEQ multiplex PCR; TCRdb lists only in-frame clones, some missing. This sample has approximately 270,000 clones, with 90% found just once. Material: PBMCs. This receptor was taken from a woman between 18 and 29 years old in good health and CMV-seronegative. This chain joins TRBV5-8 and TRBJ2-5, with TRBD2 identical over 9 bases. CDR3: CASSLEAVSSGVTQYF. DNA of the CDR3: TGTGCCAGCAGCTTGGAGGCGGTTTCTAGCGGGGTAACCCAGTACTTC.